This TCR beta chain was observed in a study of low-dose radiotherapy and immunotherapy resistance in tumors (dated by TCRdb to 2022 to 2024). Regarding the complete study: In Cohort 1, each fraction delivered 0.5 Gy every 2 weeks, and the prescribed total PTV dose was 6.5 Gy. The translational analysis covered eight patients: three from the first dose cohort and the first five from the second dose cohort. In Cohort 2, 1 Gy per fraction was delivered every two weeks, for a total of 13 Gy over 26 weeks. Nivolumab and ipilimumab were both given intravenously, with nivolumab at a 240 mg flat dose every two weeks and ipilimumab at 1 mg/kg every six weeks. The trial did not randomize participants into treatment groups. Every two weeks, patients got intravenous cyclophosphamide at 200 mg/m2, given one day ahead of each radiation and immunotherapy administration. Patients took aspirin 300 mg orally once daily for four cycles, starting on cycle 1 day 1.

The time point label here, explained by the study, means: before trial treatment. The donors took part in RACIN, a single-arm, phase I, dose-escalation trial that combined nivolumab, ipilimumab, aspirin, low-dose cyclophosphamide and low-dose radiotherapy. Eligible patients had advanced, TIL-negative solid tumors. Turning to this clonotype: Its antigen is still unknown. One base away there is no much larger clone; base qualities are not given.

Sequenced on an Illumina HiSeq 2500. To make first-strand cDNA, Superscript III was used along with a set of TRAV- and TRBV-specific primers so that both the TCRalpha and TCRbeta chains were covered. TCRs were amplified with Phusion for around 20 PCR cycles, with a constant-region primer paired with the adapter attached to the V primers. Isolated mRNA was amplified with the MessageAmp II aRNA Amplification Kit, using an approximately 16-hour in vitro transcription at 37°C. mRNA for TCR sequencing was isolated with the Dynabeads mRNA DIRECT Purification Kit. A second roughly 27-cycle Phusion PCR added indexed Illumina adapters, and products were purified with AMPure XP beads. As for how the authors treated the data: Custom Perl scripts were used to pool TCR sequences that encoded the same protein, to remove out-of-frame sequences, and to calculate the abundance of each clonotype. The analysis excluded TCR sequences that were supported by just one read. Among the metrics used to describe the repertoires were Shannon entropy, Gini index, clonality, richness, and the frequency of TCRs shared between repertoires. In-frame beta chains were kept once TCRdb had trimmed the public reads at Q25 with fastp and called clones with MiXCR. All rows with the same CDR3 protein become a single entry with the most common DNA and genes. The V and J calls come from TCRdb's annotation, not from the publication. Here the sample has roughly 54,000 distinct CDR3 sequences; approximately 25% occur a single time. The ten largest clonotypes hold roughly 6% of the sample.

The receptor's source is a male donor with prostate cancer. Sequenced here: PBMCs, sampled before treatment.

The encoded CDR3 is CSARDPGEVADTQYF. The nucleotide sequence reads as follows: TGCAGTGCTAGGGACCCGGGAGAGGTGGCAGATACGCAGTATTTT. The V and J genes are TRBV20-1 and TRBJ2-3; a tentative D call is TRBD2 (6 bases match). CDR1 and CDR2, looked up from the germline V gene (reference sequence), are DFQATT and SNEGSKA. V is clipped by 3 bases and J by 4 bases, and the sequence between their germline boundaries is 17 bases long. From the cysteine through the phenylalanine, the CDR3 covers 15 amino acids. Only CDR3 DNA is held: 45 bases, read in frame from base 1.